This T cell receptor beta chain was sequenced during a study of T cells after yellow fever vaccination. Overall study results and limits: Subsequent to the booster, the majority of primary-vaccination clones reappeared (roughly 97% CD4, about 90% CD8). Highly abundant clonotypes carried over from the bulk population could end up in FACS-sorted repertoires as contaminants. Overall, a small share of clonotypes was seen in both CD4 and CD8 compartments.

This clonotype was found many times. Antigen unknown. This CDR3 spans 13 amino acids. Deletions cut 8 bases from V and 3 bases from J, with 14 bases between. Germline CDR1 and CDR2: ENHRY and SYGVKD. For TCR, cDNA came from 5'RACE template switching, which added a universal primer site and UMIs. TCRdb re-analysed the 5' RACE reads in MiXCR, keeping a single row per CDR3 protein. This table holds 240,000 or so distinct CDR3 sequences, less than 9% found once. The receptor was derived from a man aged 30 to 39 who received the YFV17D yellow fever vaccine. Sample: CD4+ T cells sorted from PBMCs, taken 15 days after the yellow fever booster vaccination. The chain has TRBV10-3 and TRBJ2-7; perhaps TRBD1 as D (6 bases). CDR3 sequence (DNA): TGTGCCATCTGGGGGCCTGGGGTCTACGAGCAGTACTTC. Translation gives CAIWGPGVYEQYF.